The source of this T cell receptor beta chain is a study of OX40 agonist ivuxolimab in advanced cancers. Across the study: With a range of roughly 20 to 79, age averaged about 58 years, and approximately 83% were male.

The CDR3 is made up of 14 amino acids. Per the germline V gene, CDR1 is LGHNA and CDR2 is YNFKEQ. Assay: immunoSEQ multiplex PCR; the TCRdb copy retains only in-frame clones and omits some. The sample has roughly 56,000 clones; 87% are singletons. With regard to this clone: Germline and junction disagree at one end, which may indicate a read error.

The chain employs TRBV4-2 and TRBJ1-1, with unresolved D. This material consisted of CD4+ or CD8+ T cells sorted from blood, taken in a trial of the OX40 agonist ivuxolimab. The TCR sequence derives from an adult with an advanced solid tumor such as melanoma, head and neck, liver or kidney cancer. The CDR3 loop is CASGQDGLNTEAFF. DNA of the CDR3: TGTGCCAGCGGCCAAGATGGTCTGAACACTGAAGCTTTCTTT.